This entry concerns a single TCR beta chain. What it binds is not known. This record belongs to a study of CD8+ T cells in alopecia areata. Study-level information: Treated patients were dosed with oral tofacitinib, taking 5 to 10 mg twice daily. Tofacitinib ran 6 to 18 months, followed by 6 months off drug. General study results and limits: Among patients, TCR sharing was less clear than in mice, a difference possibly due in part to HLA diversity in the patient population. Resident alphabeta T cells of normal skin are also sequenced in scalp samples.

The CDR3 has 14 amino acids. CDR1 is GTSNPN, CDR2 SVGIG, per germline (reference sequence). J was trimmed by 0 bases and V by 2 bases; bases with no gene match: 4. Following extraction, RNA underwent reverse transcription to cDNA, which served as the sequencing template. Repertoires were generated with immunoSEQ multiplex PCR, while TCRdb's copy carries only in-frame clones and drops some. The table shows about 150,000 clones, with roughly 44% occurring only once. The gene calls are TRBV30 and TRBJ2-7; 7 bases fit TRBD2. Sequencing was done on a sample of CD4+ T cells sorted from blood. The origin of this receptor is a human donor with alopecia areata. The CDR3 DNA is TGTGCCTGGAGTATATCTAGCGGCTCCTACGAGCAGTACTTC. Its protein product is CAWSISSGSYEQYF.